A selection of T cell receptor beta chains follows, all from one sample in a study of T cell changes during pregnancy in multiple sclerosis. Only in-frame clones appear in the TCRdb table, and some are missing; sequencing was by immunoSEQ multiplex PCR. The sample records some 94,000 clones, 92% being singletons. The sequenced sample was peripheral blood, obtained in the first trimester of pregnancy. The receptors come from a female donor with multiple sclerosis, enrolled in a pregnancy study. Both conserved end residues are part of each CDR3. Fields, in order: D gene, CDR3 length, J gene, V gene, clone size, CDR3 DNA, CDR3 protein. The D gene is left open where the match is weak. Only part of the rows carry a size: once, few, many, or a class if the clone is expanded.

D gene: -; CDR3 length: 15; J gene: TRBJ2-7; V gene: TRBV11-2; clone size: -; CDR3 DNA: TGTGCCAGCAGCTTCAGCTACGGGAGCTCCTACGAGCAGTACTTC; CDR3 protein: CASSFSYGSSYEQYF
D gene: TRBD1; CDR3 length: 13; J gene: TRBJ1-1; V gene: TRBV5-1; clone size: -; CDR3 DNA: TGCGCCAGCAGGGGGACAGGGCGAACTGAAGCTTTCTTT; CDR3 protein: CASRGTGRTEAFF
D gene: -; CDR3 length: 11; J gene: TRBJ2-7; V gene: TRBV28; clone size: -; CDR3 DNA: TGTGCCAGCAGTTCAACCTACGAGCAGTACTTC; CDR3 protein: CASSSTYEQYF
D gene: -; CDR3 length: 14; J gene: TRBJ1-1; V gene: TRBV28; clone size: -; CDR3 DNA: TGTGCCAGCAGTTTAGGACATAGGAACACTGAAGCTTTCTTT; CDR3 protein: CASSLGHRNTEAFF
D gene: -; CDR3 length: 14; J gene: TRBJ2-7; V gene: TRBV9; clone size: -; CDR3 DNA: TGTGCCAGCAGCGCAGGACTACCGTTAGGAGAGCAGTACTTC; CDR3 protein: CASSAGLPLGEQYF
D gene: TRBD2; CDR3 length: 14; J gene: TRBJ2-1; V gene: TRBV27; clone size: -; CDR3 DNA: TGTGCCAGCACTACTAGCGGGAGGATCAATGAGCAGTTCTTC; CDR3 protein: CASTTSGRINEQFF
D gene: -; CDR3 length: 13; J gene: TRBJ2-4; V gene: TRBV2; clone size: -; CDR3 DNA: TGTGCCGGCTCGGGACTAGCCAAAAACATTCAGTACTTC; CDR3 protein: CAGSGLAKNIQYF
D gene: TRBD1; CDR3 length: 17; J gene: TRBJ1-1; V gene: TRBV7-8; clone size: -; CDR3 DNA: TGTGCCAGCAGCCTGAAAAGGTACAGGGGGCGAATTCCTGAAGCTTTCTTT; CDR3 protein: CASSLKRYRGRIPEAFF
D gene: TRBD1; CDR3 length: 13; J gene: TRBJ1-1; V gene: TRBV6-1; clone size: -; CDR3 DNA: TGTGCCAGCAGGTGGGACAGGGACACTGAAGCTTTCTTT; CDR3 protein: CASRWDRDTEAFF
D gene: -; CDR3 length: 17; J gene: TRBJ1-1; V gene: TRBV13; clone size: -; CDR3 DNA: TGTGCCAGCAGCTTAGGTCTCAGGGGCCCCTCGAACACTGAAGCTTTCTTT; CDR3 protein: CASSLGLRGPSNTEAFF
D gene: TRBD1; CDR3 length: 15; J gene: TRBJ2-5; V gene: TRBV29-1; clone size: -; CDR3 DNA: TGCAGCGTAATTCCCGCGGACAGGGGAAGGAAGACCCAGTACTTC; CDR3 protein: CSVIPADRGRKTQYF
D gene: -; CDR3 length: 16; J gene: TRBJ2-3; V gene: TRBV28; clone size: -; CDR3 DNA: TGTGCCAGCAGTTTGGTCGGGACTGGTCGGACAGATACGCAGTATTTT; CDR3 protein: CASSLVGTGRTDTQYF
D gene: TRBD2; CDR3 length: 18; J gene: TRBJ2-1; V gene: TRBV4-1; clone size: -; CDR3 DNA: TGCGCCAGCAGCCAAGGTGCTCCGGGACTAGCGGCTTACAATGAGCAGTTCTTC; CDR3 protein: CASSQGAPGLAAYNEQFF
D gene: -; CDR3 length: 13; J gene: TRBJ1-4; V gene: TRBV10-2; clone size: -; CDR3 DNA: TGCGCCAGCAGTGCTGGCTTTAATGAAAAACTGTTTTTT; CDR3 protein: CASSAGFNEKLFF
D gene: -; CDR3 length: 16; J gene: TRBJ1-4; V gene: TRBV4-1; clone size: -; CDR3 DNA: TGCGCCAGCAGCCAAGGGTCAGGTGGGACTAATGAAAAACTGTTTTTT; CDR3 protein: CASSQGSGGTNEKLFF
D gene: TRBD2; CDR3 length: 16; J gene: TRBJ2-3; V gene: TRBV4-2; clone size: once; CDR3 DNA: TGTGCCAGCAGCCAAGATCTAACGGGAGGGGTGAATACGCAGTATTTT; CDR3 protein: CASSQDLTGGVNTQYF
D gene: TRBD2; CDR3 length: 16; J gene: TRBJ2-5; V gene: TRBV25-1; clone size: -; CDR3 DNA: TGTGCCAGCACCCCCCACGGCGGGTTAGCGGGAGAGACCCAGTACTTC; CDR3 protein: CASTPHGGLAGETQYF
D gene: -; CDR3 length: 13; J gene: TRBJ1-2; V gene: TRBV5-1; clone size: -; CDR3 DNA: TGCGCCAGCAGCCCTGACAGGAGCTATGGCTACACCTTC; CDR3 protein: CASSPDRSYGYTF
D gene: -; CDR3 length: 15; J gene: TRBJ1-5; V gene: TRBV30; clone size: few; CDR3 DNA: TGTGCCTGGAGTGCCCTTGGGCAGAGCAATCAGCCCCAGCATTTT; CDR3 protein: CAWSALGQSNQPQHF
D gene: -; CDR3 length: 16; J gene: TRBJ1-4; V gene: TRBV11-2; clone size: -; CDR3 DNA: TGTGCCAGCAGCCCTGATGGGGGAGGCCTTAATGAAAAACTGTTTTTT; CDR3 protein: CASSPDGGGLNEKLFF
D gene: -; CDR3 length: 11; J gene: TRBJ2-2; V gene: TRBV2; clone size: -; CDR3 DNA: TGTGCCAGCAGTCGCGCCGGGGAGCTGTTTTTT; CDR3 protein: CASSRAGELFF
D gene: TRBD1; CDR3 length: 13; J gene: TRBJ2-5; V gene: TRBV5-1; clone size: -; CDR3 DNA: TGCGCCAGCAGGCAGGGGGTTTCAGAGACCCAGTACTTC; CDR3 protein: CASRQGVSETQYF
D gene: TRBD1; CDR3 length: 15; J gene: TRBJ1-3; V gene: TRBV29-1; clone size: -; CDR3 DNA: TGCAGCGCTAGGACAGGGGCCCACTCTGGAAACACCATATATTTT; CDR3 protein: CSARTGAHSGNTIYF
D gene: TRBD2; CDR3 length: 15; J gene: TRBJ2-1; V gene: TRBV6-5; clone size: -; CDR3 DNA: TGTGCCAGCAGTTATTTGGCTAGCGGTTACAATGAGCAGTTCTTC; CDR3 protein: CASSYLASGYNEQFF
D gene: TRBD2; CDR3 length: 15; J gene: TRBJ2-1; V gene: TRBV6-4; clone size: -; CDR3 DNA: TGTGCCAGCAGTGCTACTAGCGGACTTTACAATGAGCAGTTCTTC; CDR3 protein: CASSATSGLYNEQFF
D gene: -; CDR3 length: 11; J gene: TRBJ2-1; V gene: TRBV20-1; clone size: -; CDR3 DNA: TGCAGTGCTACAAGTGCGAATGAGCAGTTCTTC; CDR3 protein: CSATSANEQFF
D gene: -; CDR3 length: 19; J gene: TRBJ2-7; V gene: TRBV30; clone size: -; CDR3 DNA: TGTGCCTGGAGTGTACAGGGTTTCAGGAGGGGGCGAGGGACCTACGAGCAGTACTTC; CDR3 protein: CAWSVQGFRRGRGTYEQYF
D gene: TRBD2; CDR3 length: 16; J gene: TRBJ2-3; V gene: TRBV13; clone size: -; CDR3 DNA: TGTGCCAGCAGCTTCCGACTAGCGGGAGGGACAGATACGCAGTATTTT; CDR3 protein: CASSFRLAGGTDTQYF
D gene: -; CDR3 length: 12; J gene: TRBJ2-7; V gene: TRBV4-1; clone size: once; CDR3 DNA: TGCGCCAGCAGCCAAGGAGGTTACGAGCAGTACTTC; CDR3 protein: CASSQGGYEQYF
D gene: TRBD2; CDR3 length: 13; J gene: TRBJ2-7; V gene: TRBV6-5; clone size: -; CDR3 DNA: TGTGCCAGCAGTACGGGACTAGCGGGAGAGCAGTACTTC; CDR3 protein: CASSTGLAGEQYF